The rows below give T cell receptor beta chains drawn from one sample of a study of vaccination and CD4 T cells after COVID-19. TCRdb analysed the PCR reads with MiXCR anew, one entry per CDR3 protein. Of more than 3,000 distinct CDR3 sequences in the sample, around 15% are singletons; the top ten hold about a sixth. Their antigen targets remain unknown. Sequencing was performed on CD4+ T cells from blood, cultured in vitro. The receptors here all came from a human donor who had recovered from COVID-19. Each CDR3 is given with its conserved first and last residue. Each record gives: J gene, V gene, D gene, clone size, CDR3 protein, CDR3 DNA. The D gene is left open where the match is weak. The listing skips clone size in some rows; elsewhere it reads once, few, many or a size class.

>TRBJ2-2|TRBV6-1|TRBD1|medium-sized
CASSDRQGAWTGELFF
TGTGCCAGCAGTGACCGACAGGGGGCCTGGACCGGGGAGCTGTTTTTT
>TRBJ2-1|TRBV20-1|-|few
CSIHGGGGYRNNEQFF
TGCAGTATACATGGGGGGGGGGGCTATCGGAACAATGAGCAGTTCTTC
>TRBJ2-7|TRBV30|TRBD1|few
CAWSPDRDYEQYF
TGTGCCTGGAGTCCTGACAGGGACTACGAGCAGTACTTC
>TRBJ1-1|TRBV6-1|TRBD1|medium-sized
CASRSTGGTEAFF
TGTGCCAGCAGGTCTACAGGGGGCACTGAAGCTTTCTTT
>TRBJ2-1|TRBV7-2|TRBD2|-
CASSSGLAVIYNEQFF
TGTGCCAGCAGCTCGGGACTAGCGGTGATCTACAATGAGCAGTTCTTC
>TRBJ2-3|TRBV20-1|TRBD2|-
CSAQRGGDTDTQYF
TGCAGTGCTCAGCGGGGGGGTGACACAGATACGCAGTATTTT
>TRBJ2-1|TRBV3-1|-|-
CASSQAGGDEQFF
TGTGCCAGCAGCCAAGCTGGGGGCGATGAGCAGTTCTTC
>TRBJ2-3|TRBV10-1|-|few
CASSESLGGTDTQYF
TGCGCCAGCAGTGAGTCTCTAGGAGGCACAGATACGCAGTATTTT
>TRBJ1-2|TRBV15|-|large
CATSRGEGIMGYTF
TGTGCCACCAGCAGGGGAGAGGGAATAATGGGCTACACCTTC
>TRBJ2-3|TRBV12-5|-|few
CASGSVASTDTQYF
TGTGCTAGTGGTTCAGTTGCCAGCACAGATACGCAGTATTTT
>TRBJ1-6|TRBV30|-|few
CAWSALSSYNSPLHF
TGTGCCTGGAGTGCTCTTAGCTCCTATAATTCACCCCTCCACTTT
>TRBJ2-2|TRBV7-9|-|few
CASSLGHTGELFF
TGTGCCAGCAGCTTAGGTCACACCGGGGAGCTGTTTTTT
>TRBJ2-7|TRBV3-1|-|once
CASSQGGASSYEQYF
TGTGCCAGCAGCCAAGGGGGGGCCTCCTCCTACGAGCAGTACTTC
>TRBJ1-1|TRBV7-9|TRBD1|-
CAVFTGATEAFF
TGTGCCGTCTTTACAGGGGCAACTGAAGCTTTCTTT
>TRBJ2-1|TRBV19|-|once
CASRLAGAYNEQFF
TGTGCCAGTAGGTTAGCAGGGGCCTACAATGAGCAGTTCTTC
>TRBJ2-5|TRBV7-6|-|few
CASSLGGASAETQYF
TGTGCCAGCAGCTTAGGAGGTGCTAGCGCTGAGACCCAGTACTTC
>TRBJ2-7|TRBV7-8|-|-
CASSLAGTAYEQYF
TGTGCCAGCAGCTTAGCGGGGACCGCCTACGAGCAGTACTTC
>TRBJ2-2|TRBV10-3|-|-
CAIRGTGPNTGELFF
TGTGCCATCAGGGGGACGGGACCGAACACCGGGGAGCTGTTTTTT
>TRBJ2-5|TRBV19|TRBD2|-
CASSMNGGVLLQETQYF
TGTGCCAGTAGTATGAATGGGGGGGTACTTTTACAAGAGACCCAGTACTTC
>TRBJ2-1|TRBV9|TRBD2|-
CASSVQVLAGYNEQFF
TGTGCCAGCAGCGTACAGGTCCTAGCGGGATACAATGAGCAGTTCTTC
>TRBJ2-7|TRBV21-1|-|few
CASSGSPQVLAIGGWVGEQYF
TGTGCCAGCAGCGGGTCCCCGCAGGTATTGGCCATCGGGGGTTGGGTGGGGGAGCAGTACTTC
>TRBJ2-7|TRBV15|-|few
CATSRDLGSSYEQYF
TGTGCCACCAGCAGAGATTTGGGAAGCTCCTACGAGCAGTACTTC
>TRBJ1-4|TRBV30|-|few
CAWSVAPWDEKLFF
TGTGCCTGGAGTGTAGCCCCGTGGGATGAAAAACTGTTTTTT
>TRBJ1-3|TRBV20-1|-|few
CSASFRAGSGNTIYF
TGCAGTGCTAGTTTTAGGGCAGGGTCTGGAAACACCATATATTTT
>TRBJ2-1|TRBV5-1|TRBD2|-
CASSLGAGGLSEQFF
TGCGCCAGCAGCTTGGGAGCGGGGGGGCTCTCTGAGCAGTTCTTC
>TRBJ2-5|TRBV12-3/TRBV12-4|TRBD2|-
CASSFGLAGTQETQYF
TGTGCCAGCAGTTTCGGTCTAGCGGGGACCCAAGAGACCCAGTACTTC
>TRBJ2-5|TRBV5-4|-|-
CASSYFGTEETQYF
TGTGCCAGCAGTTATTTCGGGACGGAAGAGACCCAGTACTTC
>TRBJ2-3|TRBV20-1|TRBD2|medium-sized
CSAMGTSGATDTQYF
TGCAGTGCTATGGGGACTAGCGGGGCCACAGATACGCAGTATTTT
>TRBJ1-5|TRBV27|TRBD1|large
CASSLILRDRDTTRGNQPQHF
TGTGCCAGCAGCCTGATCCTCCGGGACAGGGATACTACAAGGGGCAATCAGCCCCAGCATTTT
>TRBJ1-1|TRBV25-1|-|medium-sized
CASSETSRTRTEAFF
TGTGCCAGCAGTGAAACGTCCAGGACAAGGACTGAAGCTTTCTTT
>TRBJ1-2|TRBV18|-|once
CASSPEGAVYGYTF
TGTGCCAGCTCACCAGAGGGAGCTGTTTATGGCTACACCTTC
>TRBJ2-1|TRBV7-8|TRBD2|few
CASIGGLVLDEQFF
TGTGCCAGCATCGGAGGACTAGTATTGGATGAGCAGTTCTTC
>TRBJ2-1|TRBV5-4|TRBD1|few
CASRQDRGTRLEQFF
TGTGCCAGCAGACAAGACAGGGGAACGCGGCTTGAGCAGTTCTTC
>TRBJ2-5|TRBV13|-|-
CASSLGGRGKRRETQYF
TGTGCCAGCAGCTTAGGTGGCAGGGGAAAAAGGAGAGAGACCCAGTACTTC
>TRBJ2-7|TRBV19|-|few
CASSRTERSEQYF
TGTGCCAGTAGCCGGACGGAACGCTCCGAGCAGTACTTC
>TRBJ2-5|TRBV2|-|few
CASSFVGAGQETQYF
TGTGCCAGCAGTTTTGTTGGGGCGGGGCAAGAGACCCAGTACTTC
>TRBJ1-4|TRBV20-1|-|large
CSARGGPGKLFF
TGCAGTGCTAGAGGGGGCCCCGGAAAACTGTTTTTT
>TRBJ2-3|TRBV12-3/TRBV12-4|TRBD1|medium-sized
CASSEGQSTDTQYF
TGTGCCAGCAGTGAGGGACAGTCCACAGATACGCAGTATTTT
>TRBJ1-1|TRBV6-1|-|medium-sized
CASSESRGVYTEAFF
TGTGCCAGCAGTGAAAGTCGGGGGGTGTACACTGAAGCTTTCTTT
>TRBJ2-1|TRBV20-1|TRBD1|few
CSAHRGERRFF
TGCAGTGCGCACAGGGGCGAACGTCGGTTCTTC
>TRBJ1-2|TRBV5-1|-|few
CASSLQEAYGYTF
TGCGCCAGCAGTCTTCAGGAGGCTTATGGCTACACCTTC
>TRBJ2-1|TRBV11-3|-|-
CASSLEGEYEQFF
TGTGCCAGCAGCTTAGAAGGCGAATATGAGCAGTTCTTC
>TRBJ2-1|TRBV29-1|TRBD1|few
CSVEGQGSYNEQFF
TGCAGCGTGGAGGGACAGGGCTCCTACAATGAGCAGTTCTTC
>TRBJ1-5|TRBV19|-|-
CASGLSGNQPQHF
TGTGCCAGTGGCCTTTCCGGCAATCAGCCCCAGCATTTT
>TRBJ2-3|TRBV9|-|-
CASSVDTDRGDTQYF
TGTGCCAGCAGCGTAGACACAGACAGAGGAGATACGCAGTATTTT
>TRBJ2-7|TRBV6-1|-|-
CASTIAAGHEQYF
TGTGCCAGCACAATAGCTGCAGGCCACGAGCAGTACTTC
>TRBJ2-1|TRBV20-1|-|-
CSAVPGHFRNEQFF
TGCAGTGCTGTACCGGGACACTTTCGCAATGAGCAGTTCTTC
>TRBJ1-1|TRBV12-5|TRBD1|-
CASGLVIGDRVGTEAFF
TGTGCTAGTGGTTTGGTAATTGGAGACAGGGTGGGCACTGAAGCTTTCTTT
>TRBJ1-2|TRBV10-3|-|-
CAISEFGRVGNGYTF
TGTGCCATCAGTGAGTTCGGTCGGGTAGGAAATGGCTACACCTTC
>TRBJ1-6|TRBV7-9|-|-
CASSSPGVSYNSPLHF
TGTGCCAGCAGCTCACCAGGGGTATCCTATAATTCACCCCTCCACTTT
>TRBJ1-1|TRBV27|TRBD1|medium-sized
CASSLSRAPTGRYVAFF
TGTGCCAGCAGTTTATCGCGGGCCCCGACAGGGAGATACGTAGCTTTCTTT